The 11 T cell receptor beta chains reported below all come from one sample, sequenced in a study of shared clonotypes between healthy human individuals. Using immunoSEQ multiplex PCR, the repertoire was profiled, and TCRdb retains in-frame clones only, with some absent. The table shows millions of clones, with about 92% occurring only once. The sample consisted of naive CD4+ T cells from PBMCs. The subset was: CD45RA+ positively selected. These receptors all stem from a man between 18 and 35 years old in good health. Some clones in this sample may be carry-over from other donors' samples.

The CDR3 loop is CASSSLAGPSEQFF. For the CDR3, the DNA is TGTGCCAGCAGCTCGCTAGCGGGGCCCTCGGAGCAGTTCTTC. J is TRBJ2-1 and V is TRBV5-8, with 9 positions matching TRBD2. Germline assignment: CDR1 SGHTS and CDR2 YDEGEE. Germline trimming cut 3 bases from V and 10 bases from J; bases unmatched to any gene: 8. The CDR3 length is 14 residues.

The gene calls are TRBV6-1 and TRBJ2-3; weak D call: TRBD2 (6 bases). Per germline, CDR1 MNHNS and CDR2 SASEGT. The CDR3 spans 14 residues. V dropped 7 bases and J dropped 4 bases, with 15 bases sitting between them. The CDR3 DNA is TGTGCCAGCATTACGGGAGTCCTCCCAGATACGCAGTATTTT. It specifies CASITGVLPDTQYF.

The genes are TRBV7-9 and TRBJ1-5; 8 positions match TRBD1. Germline V gene lookup returns CDR1 SEHNR and CDR2 FQNEAQ (reference sequence). CDR3 length: 17 amino acids. With V trimmed by 5 bases and J by 0 bases, 9 bases remained unmatched. This CDR3 reads CASSPGTGGSSNQPQHF. DNA for the CDR3: TGTGCCAGCAGCCCTGGGACAGGAGGGAGTAGCAATCAGCCCCAGCATTTT.

V is TRBV4-1 and J is TRBJ1-4; possibly TRBD1 for D (5 bases). This CDR3 is built from 17 residues. The germline CDR1 and CDR2 sequences are MGHRA and YSYEKL. V was pared by 1 base and J by 6 bases, with 18 bases between. CDR3 nucleotide sequence: TGCGCCAGCAGCCAAGTTGGGCCAGGACAAGGGGATGAAAAACTGTTTTTT. Its translation is CASSQVGPGQGDEKLFF.

This clone was seen more than once but under ten times. In the same sample, other DNA sequences code for this CDR3. The gene calls are TRBV6-5 and TRBJ1-2; TRBD1 agrees at 8 bases. From germline, CDR1 is MNHEY and CDR2 SVGAGI. V gave up 0 bases and J gave up 2 bases; unmatched junction bases: 2. CDR3 length: 15 amino acids. The CDR3, as DNA: TGTGCCAGCAGTTACTCCGGGACAGGCAACTATGGCTACACCTTC. It codes for CASSYSGTGNYGYTF.

This chain links TRBV7-6 with TRBJ1-3; D gene ambiguous. Germline CDR1 and CDR2: SGHVS and FNYEAQ. V lost 2 bases and J 4 bases, leaving 6 bases between the germline ends. This CDR3 region has 13 residues. CDR3 loop: CASSLNGGNTIYF. The CDR3 DNA follows: TGTGCCAGCAGCTTAAACGGGGGAAACACCATATATTTT.

This clone was found once. The CDR3 sequence is CASSFTTGTGTYNEQFF. The CDR3 region has the DNA TGTGCCAGCAGCTTCACAACCGGGACAGGGACTTACAATGAGCAGTTCTTC. The rearrangement links TRBV7-9 to TRBJ2-1; TRBD1 aligns across 9 bases. The length of the CDR3 is 17 residues. Trimming took 3 bases from V and 4 from J; bases not matched to a gene: 10. Germline V gene data show CDR1 as SEHNR and CDR2 as FQNEAQ (reference sequence).

This chain uses TRBV5-1 with TRBJ2-7, with D perhaps matching TRBD2 (7 bases). Germline loops: CDR1 SGHRS, CDR2 YFSETQ. The CDR3 covers 15 residues. The ends were cut back, 4 bases at V and 6 bases at J, with 20 bases in the middle. This CDR3 reads CASSRAGHAYPEQYF. The DNA for the CDR3 is TGCGCCAGCAGCCGAGCGGGACACGCTTACCCCGAGCAGTACTTC.

This clone was detected only once. The genes are TRBV7-9 and TRBJ2-7; D is undetermined. CDR1 and CDR2 from the germline V gene are SEHNR and FQNEAQ (reference sequence). The length of the CDR3 is 12 residues. V dropped 8 bases and J dropped 3 bases, with 11 bases sitting between them. CDR3 protein: CASDGTSYEQYF. The CDR3, as DNA: TGTGCCAGCGACGGAACAAGCTACGAGCAGTACTTC.

The rearrangement joins TRBV28 to TRBJ2-5; no firm D call. V was shortened by 10 bases and J by 5 bases, with 14 bases between the two germline ends. Looked up from germline, CDR1 is MDHEN and CDR2 is SYDVKM. The CDR3 is 12 residues long. The CDR3 coding sequence is TGTGCCACCTCCGGGCCCGTGGAGACCCAGTACTTC. Protein product: CATSGPVETQYF.

This clone was counted once. The rearrangement uses TRBV7-8 and TRBJ2-2; TRBD2 might be the D (5 bases). CDR3 length: 15 amino acids. Looked up from germline, CDR1 is SGHVS and CDR2 is FQNEAQ. Trimming took off 0 bases at V and 6 bases at J, with 11 bases between the two ends. This chain's CDR3 is CASSLAALVPGELFF. DNA for the CDR3: TGTGCCAGCAGCTTAGCGGCACTAGTCCCCGGGGAGCTGTTTTTT.